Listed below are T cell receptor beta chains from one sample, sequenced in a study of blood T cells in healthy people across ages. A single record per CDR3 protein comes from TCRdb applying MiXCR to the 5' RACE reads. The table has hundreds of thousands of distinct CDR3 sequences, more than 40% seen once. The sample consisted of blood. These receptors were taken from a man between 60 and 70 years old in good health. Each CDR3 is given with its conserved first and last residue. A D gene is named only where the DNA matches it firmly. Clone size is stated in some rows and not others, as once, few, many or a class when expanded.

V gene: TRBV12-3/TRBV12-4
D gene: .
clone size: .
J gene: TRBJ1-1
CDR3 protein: CASSRAGDNHFAFF
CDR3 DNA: TGTGCCAGCAGCCGGGCGGGGGACAATCATTTCGCTTTCTTT

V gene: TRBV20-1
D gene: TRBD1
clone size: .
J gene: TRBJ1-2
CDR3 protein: CSATLPGTGIMPNYGYTF
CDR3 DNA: TGCAGTGCTACGCTCCCCGGGACAGGGATAATGCCTAACTATGGCTACACCTTC

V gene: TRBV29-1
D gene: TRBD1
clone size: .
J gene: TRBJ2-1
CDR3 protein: CSVANRGQGNEQFF
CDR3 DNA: TGCAGCGTCGCGAACAGGGGGCAGGGCAATGAGCAGTTCTTC

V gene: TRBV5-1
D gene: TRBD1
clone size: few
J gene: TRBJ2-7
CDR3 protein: CASRKTGDEQYF
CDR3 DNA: TGCGCCAGCAGGAAGACAGGGGATGAGCAGTACTTC

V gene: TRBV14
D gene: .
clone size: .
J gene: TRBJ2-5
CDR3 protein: CASSQDWSRQETQYF
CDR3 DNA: TGTGCCAGCAGCCAAGATTGGAGCCGCCAAGAGACCCAGTACTTC

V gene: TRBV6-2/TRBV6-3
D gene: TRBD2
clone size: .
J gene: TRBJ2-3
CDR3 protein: CASSPAGTTITQYF
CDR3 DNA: TGTGCCAGCAGCCCAGCGGGGACTACTATCACGCAGTATTTT

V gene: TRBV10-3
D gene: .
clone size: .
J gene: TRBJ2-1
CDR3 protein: CAISIDEGNEQFF
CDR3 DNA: TGTGCCATCAGCATTGATGAAGGGAATGAGCAGTTCTTC

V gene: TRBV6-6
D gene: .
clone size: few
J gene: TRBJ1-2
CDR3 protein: CASREQGASYYGYTF
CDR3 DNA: TGTGCCAGCAGGGAGCAGGGCGCCTCCTACTATGGCTACACCTTC

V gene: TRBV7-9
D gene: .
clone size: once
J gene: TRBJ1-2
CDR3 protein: CASSLGSGPGAGGYTF
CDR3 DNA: TGTGCCAGCAGCTTAGGTTCCGGACCGGGGGCTGGTGGCTACACCTTC

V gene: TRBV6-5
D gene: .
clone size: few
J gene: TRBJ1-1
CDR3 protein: CASSWGGNEAFF
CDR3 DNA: TGTGCCAGCAGTTGGGGTGGGAATGAAGCTTTCTTT

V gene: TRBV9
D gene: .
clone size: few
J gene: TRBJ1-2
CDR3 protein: CASSRNLDYGYTF
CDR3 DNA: TGTGCCAGCAGCCGAAATTTGGACTATGGCTACACCTTC

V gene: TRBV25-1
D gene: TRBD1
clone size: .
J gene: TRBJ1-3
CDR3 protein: CASSNRQGASGNTIYF
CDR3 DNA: TGTGCCAGCAGTAACAGACAGGGGGCATCTGGAAACACCATATATTTT

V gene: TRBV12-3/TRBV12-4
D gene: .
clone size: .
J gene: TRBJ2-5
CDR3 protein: CASSLEGGSQFLQYF
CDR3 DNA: TGTGCCAGCAGTTTAGAGGGGGGCAGTCAGTTCCTCCAGTACTTC

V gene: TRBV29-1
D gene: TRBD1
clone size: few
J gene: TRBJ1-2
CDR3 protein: CSGSTNRGSGYTF
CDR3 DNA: TGCAGCGGCTCAACTAACAGGGGCAGTGGCTACACCTTC

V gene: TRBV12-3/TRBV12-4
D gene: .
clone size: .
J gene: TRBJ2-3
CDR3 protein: CASSPPVGGRADTQYF
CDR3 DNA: TGTGCCAGCAGCCCACCCGTAGGGGGGCGAGCAGATACGCAGTATTTT

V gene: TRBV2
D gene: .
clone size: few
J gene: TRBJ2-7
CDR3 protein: CASNTGGSYEQYF
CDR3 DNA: TGTGCCAGCAATACCGGCGGATCCTACGAGCAGTACTTC

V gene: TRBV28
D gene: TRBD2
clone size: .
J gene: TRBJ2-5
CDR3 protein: CASSPGTSGTETQYF
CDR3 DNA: TGTGCCAGCAGTCCGGGTACTAGCGGGACAGAGACCCAGTACTTC

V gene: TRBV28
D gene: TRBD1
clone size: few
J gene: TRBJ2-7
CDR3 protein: CASSYASGQGAYEQYF
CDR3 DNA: TGTGCCAGCAGCTACGCCTCGGGACAGGGGGCCTATGAGCAGTACTTC